This T cell receptor (beta chain) was captured by sequencing in a study of beta chain features in type 1 diabetes. Study information: Patients looked much like healthy donors when it came to age, gender and cell yields.

Expressed TCRB transcripts were sequenced, since all the RNA that had been isolated was reverse transcribed. This table comes from immunoSEQ multiplex PCR, and its TCRdb copy is limited to in-frame clones, with some not included. The sample has 860,000 or so clones; about a sixth are singletons. Between the trimmed V and J ends, which lost 5 bases and 6 bases, there was a span of 15 bases. CDR3 length: 14 amino acids. Germline values: CDR1 LGHNA, CDR2 YNFKEQ. Sequenced: naive CD4+ T cells from blood. The sequence was collected from a young woman in good health. The chain is built from TRBV4-2 and TRBJ2-3, with D unclear. CDR3 nucleotides: TGTGCCAGCAGCGTCTATAGGCGAGAGGATACGCAGTATTTT. Protein product: CASSVYRREDTQYF.